The next 12 T cell receptor beta chains were all read from a single sample in a study of blood T cell repertoires in COVID-19. Profiled with immunoSEQ multiplex PCR; TCRdb holds only in-frame clones, not every one. The data hold roughly 120,000 clones, with over 65% observed a single time. Sequencing input: peripheral blood. These receptors all come from a man in his sixties or seventies with acute or convalescent COVID-19.

The chain is built from TRBV20-1 and TRBJ1-2, with a possible D match to TRBD1 (6 bases). V was cut by 6 bases and J by 4 bases, with 9 bases left in between. CDR3 length: 11 residues. Looked up from germline, CDR1 is DFQATT and CDR2 is SNEGSKA (reference sequence). CDR3 sequence: CSAPGVYGYTF. CDR3 nucleotide sequence: TGCAGTGCGCCAGGGGTCTATGGCTACACCTTC.

The chain employs TRBV30 and TRBJ1-1; D ambiguous. The V and J ends lost 0 bases and 1 base respectively, with 6 bases between them. The germline V gene has CDR1 GTSNPN and CDR2 SVGIG (reference sequence). This CDR3 region has 13 residues. The CDR3 loop is CAWSVETNTEAFF. In nucleotides, the CDR3 is TGTGCCTGGAGTGTGGAGACGAACACTGAAGCTTTCTTT.

A few counts support this clone. J is TRBJ2-7 and V is TRBV7-9; D uncertain. The V end was cut by 0 bases, the J end by 0 bases, with 15 bases between. The germline gives CDR1 SEHNR, CDR2 FQNEAQ (reference sequence). The CDR3 runs 17 residues. For the CDR3, the DNA is TGTGCCAGCAGCTTAGCTGTTACAGCCCGGCGCTCCTACGAGCAGTACTTC. Translation gives CASSLAVTARRSYEQYF. The full variable domain, completed using reference TRBV7-9 and TRBJ2-7, is DTGVSQNPRHKITKRGQNVTFRCDPISEHNRLYWYRQTLGQGPEFLTYFQNEAQLEKSRLLSDRFSAERPKGSFSTLEIQRTEQGDSAMYLCASSLAVTARRSYEQYFGPGTRLTVT.

The chain uses TRBV6-5 and TRBJ2-2; unclear D gene. CDR1 and CDR2 from the germline V gene are MNHEY and SVGAGI. The CDR3 runs 14 residues. V was clipped by 7 bases and J by 2 bases, with 11 bases between them. CDR3 sequence (DNA): TGTGCCAGCATGAGGCAGATCAACACCGGGGAGCTGTTTTTT. Residues: CASMRQINTGELFF.

The chain carries TRBV19 and TRBJ2-7; tentatively, D is TRBD1 (6 bases). The CDR3 has 16 residues. Germline V CDR1 and CDR2: LNHDA, SQIVND (reference sequence). Between the trimmed V and J ends, which lost 5 bases and 0 bases, there was a span of 17 bases. The CDR3 DNA reads as TGTGCCAGTAGTGTCACAGGGTCGGCCAGCTCCTACGAGCAGTACTTC. Translated: CASSVTGSASSYEQYF.

This clone has more than one count but fewer than ten. This sequence joins TRBV2 and TRBJ1-2, with D possibly TRBD1 on 6 matching bases. Trimming pared 7 bases from V and 1 base from J, leaving 13 bases between. In germline, CDR1 is SNHLY, CDR2 FYNNEI. The CDR3 sequence is 14 residues long. For the CDR3, the DNA is TGTGCCAGCAAGAAGGGGGAAGGTAACTATGGCTACACCTTC. It codes for CASKKGEGNYGYTF. Full variable domain (remainder filled in from reference TRBV2 and TRBJ1-2): EPEVTQTPSHQVTQMGQEVILRCVPISNHLYFYWYRQILGQKVEFLVSFYNNEISEKSEIFDDQFSVERPDGSNFTLKIRSTKLEDSAMYFCASKKGEGNYGYTFGSGTRLTVV.

In its sample, this clone was seen once. The gene calls are TRBV12-3 or TRBV12-4 and TRBJ2-5; D not resolved. V was trimmed by 6 bases and J by 5 bases, leaving 10 bases between them. The CDR3 is made up of 12 amino acids. The CDR3 loop reads CASSSTAETQYF. CDR3 bases: TGTGCCAGCAGCAGTACAGCTGAGACCCAGTACTTC.

The V call is TRBV4-1, the J call TRBJ2-1, with 7 bases lining up with TRBD2. Germline-derived CDR1 and CDR2 are MGHRA and YSYEKL. The V gene end was trimmed by 4 bases and the J gene end by 7 bases; junction bases not matched to a gene: 7. The CDR3 extends over 14 amino acids. The CDR3 sequence: CASSPWTSGNEQFF. The DNA of the CDR3 is TGCGCCAGCAGCCCTTGGACTAGTGGGAATGAGCAGTTCTTC.

The rearrangement uses TRBV9 and TRBJ2-5; tentatively, D is TRBD1 (6 bases). The CDR3 runs 16 residues. V lost 0 bases and J 6 bases, leaving 18 bases between the germline ends. Germline lookup yields CDR1 SGDLS and CDR2 YYNGEE. CDR3 DNA sequence: TGTGCCAGCAGCGTAGGGGATCAGGGGTTCATGAAGACCCAGTACTTC. Translation gives CASSVGDQGFMKTQYF.

The V and J genes are TRBV7-2 and TRBJ1-1, with TRBD1 as a possible D gene (5 bases). This CDR3 has 14 amino acids. Per germline, CDR1 SGHTA and CDR2 FQGNSA. V shed 4 bases and J shed 5 bases, with 14 bases lying between them. CDR3 region: CASSSKRGETEAFF. CDR3 nucleotide sequence: TGTGCCAGCAGCTCCAAACGGGGGGAGACTGAAGCTTTCTTT.

This chain connects TRBV4-2 to TRBJ2-5, with 7 nucleotides matching TRBD1. The junction had 7 bases not matched to a gene; V was cut back by 4 bases and J by 2 bases. The CDR3 extends over 15 amino acids. The germline CDR1 and CDR2 sequences are LGHNA and YNFKEQ. The CDR3 region has the DNA TGTGCCAGCAGCCCGACAGGGACCCCACAAGAGACCCAGTACTTC. It is translated as CASSPTGTPQETQYF.

V and J are TRBV7-3 and TRBJ1-2; tentative D call: TRBD1 (5 bases). V lost 5 bases, J lost 6 bases, and 13 bases lay in between. The germline V gene encodes CDR1 SGHTA and CDR2 FQGTGA. This CDR3 has 13 residues. The CDR3 loop reads CASSPGPGHGYTF. CDR3 bases: TGTGCCAGCAGCCCAGGGCCAGGGCATGGCTACACCTTC.